The 26 T cell receptor beta chains presented below share a single source sample, sequenced in a study of cytomegalovirus exposure and HLA in healthy donors. Researchers ran the PCR with 60 Vbeta and 13 Jbeta primers. Assay used: immunoSEQ multiplex PCR; TCRdb lists only in-frame clones, some missing. The table records about 190,000 clones, roughly 75% of them present only once. Sample: PBMCs. These receptor sequences come from a man aged 25 to 45 in good health and CMV-seropositive.

This clone was picked up a small number of times. The J gene is TRBJ2-1, the V gene TRBV5-6, with D maybe TRBD1 (5 bases). Germline CDR1 SGHDT, CDR2 YYEEEE. The CDR3 has 16 amino acids. V shed 1 base and J shed 0 bases, with 11 bases lying between them. The CDR3 reads CASSLTGSVSYNEQFF. CDR3 coding DNA: TGTGCCAGCAGCTTGACAGGCTCGGTCTCCTACAATGAGCAGTTCTTC.

The chain uses TRBV15 and TRBJ1-2; 8 nucleotides align to TRBD1. CDR3 length: 18 residues. V was pared by 3 bases and J by 4 bases, with 16 bases of the junction left unmatched. From germline, CDR1 is LNHNV and CDR2 YYDKDF (reference sequence). CDR3 sequence reads: CATSSYTGGYRGGYGYTF. The CDR3 nucleotides are TGTGCCACCAGCAGTTACACAGGGGGATACAGGGGGGGCTATGGCTACACCTTC.

The J gene is TRBJ1-2, the V gene TRBV4-3, with 8 nucleotides matching TRBD1. J lost 0 bases, V lost 0 bases, and 6 bases had no gene match. CDR1 LGHNA and CDR2 YSLEER come from the germline V gene. The CDR3 is 17 residues long. CDR3 protein: CASSQDRTGGANYGYTF. The DNA of the CDR3 is TGCGCCAGCAGCCAAGATAGAACAGGGGGAGCTAACTATGGCTACACCTTC.

The V gene is TRBV7-2, the J gene TRBJ2-5, with D possibly being TRBD1 (5 bases). Germline V CDR1 and CDR2: SGHTA, FQGNSA. The CDR3 covers 13 residues. V lost 0 bases and J lost 4, with 6 bases in between. Written as DNA, the CDR3 is TGTGCCAGCAGCTTAGCAGGGGCAGAGACCCAGTACTTC. Protein: CASSLAGAETQYF.

The chain carries TRBV29-1 and TRBJ2-2; a possible D gene is TRBD2 (6 bases). Trimming removed 4 bases from V and 6 bases from J, with 12 bases in between. The CDR3 loop spans 13 amino acids. The germline gives CDR1 SQVTM, CDR2 ANQGSEA. The CDR3 spells CSVVGRRAGELFF. The CDR3 DNA follows: TGCAGCGTTGTCGGGAGAAGGGCCGGGGAGCTGTTTTTT.

The gene calls are TRBV4-3 and TRBJ2-7, with D tentatively TRBD2 (5 bases). The V gene's germline CDR1 is LGHNA and CDR2 YSLEER. V lost 4 bases, J lost 4 bases, and 17 bases lay in between. The CDR3 runs to 15 residues. The CDR3 nucleotides are TGCGCCAGCAGCCCACGGGGAGCGGACGGTTACGAGCAGTACTTC. This gives the protein CASSPRGADGYEQYF.

The V and J genes are TRBV5-4 and TRBJ2-4; 8 bases line up with TRBD2. The CDR3 is 13 residues long. Germline V CDR1 and CDR2: SGHNT, YYREEE (reference sequence). V was clipped by 5 bases and J by 6 bases; unmatched bases: 4. CDR3 DNA: TGTGCCAGCAGGGCCGCGGGGGGAAACATTCAGTACTTC. It is translated as CASRAAGGNIQYF. Combining the CDR3 with reference TRBV5-4 and TRBJ2-4 gives the whole variable domain ETGVTQSPTHLIKTRGQQVTLRCSSQSGHNTVSWYQQALGQGPQFIFQYYREEENGRGNFPPRFSGLQFPNYSSELNVNALELDDSALYLCASRAAGGNIQYFGAGTRLSVL.

This clone was recorded a few times. The rearrangement uses TRBV2 and TRBJ1-1, with TRBD1 as a possible D gene (6 bases). V gave up 5 bases and J gave up 3 bases, with 10 bases separating them. The V gene's germline CDR1 is SNHLY and CDR2 FYNNEI. The length of the CDR3 is 13 residues. DNA of the CDR3: TGTGCCAGCAGTAAACAGGGACACACTGAAGCTTTCTTT. Its translation: CASSKQGHTEAFF. Looking up the rest from reference TRBV2 and TRBJ1-1 gives the full variable domain: EPEVTQTPSHQVTQMGQEVILRCVPISNHLYFYWYRQILGQKVEFLVSFYNNEISEKSEIFDDQFSVERPDGSNFTLKIRSTKLEDSAMYFCASSKQGHTEAFFGQGTRLTVV.

The V gene is TRBV7-2, the J gene TRBJ2-5; 9 positions agree with TRBD1. This CDR3 is built from 13 residues. J gave up 4 bases and V 5 bases, and 2 bases lay outside the gene matches. The V gene's germline CDR1 is SGHTA and CDR2 FQGNSA. The CDR3 loop is CASSGQGRETQYF. The CDR3 DNA sequence: TGTGCCAGCAGCGGACAGGGGCGAGAGACCCAGTACTTC.

The chain links TRBV10-2 to TRBJ2-1; 9 bases are a match to TRBD2. J lost 6 bases, V lost 3 bases, and 0 bases had no gene match. The CDR3 length is 13 residues. Germline-derived CDR1 and CDR2 are WSHSY and SAAADI. The CDR3: CASSELAGNEQFF. CDR3 bases: TGCGCCAGCAGTGAACTAGCGGGCAATGAGCAGTTCTTC.

V and J are TRBV6-5 and TRBJ2-5; no clear D. V was trimmed by 6 bases and J by 4 bases, leaving 6 bases between them. This CDR3 region has 11 residues. From germline, CDR1 is MNHEY and CDR2 SVGAGI. In DNA form, the CDR3 reads TGTGCCAGCAGGGCTAGAGAGACCCAGTACTTC. Residues: CASRARETQYF.

The chain recombines TRBV11-2 with TRBJ2-1; 13 positions agree with TRBD2. V dropped 3 bases and J dropped 7; count of bases not matched to a gene: 3. The CDR3 runs 15 residues. Germline V lookup: CDR1 SGHAT, CDR2 FQNNGV. The CDR3 DNA sequence: TGTGCCAGCAGCTTTGGGACTAGCGGGGCGAATGAGCAGTTCTTC. It is translated as CASSFGTSGANEQFF. Variable domain in full (rest from reference TRBV11-2 and TRBJ2-1): EAGVAQSPRYKIIEKRQSVAFWCNPISGHATLYWYQQILGQGPKLLIQFQNNGVVDDSQLPKDRFSAERLKGVDSTLKIQPAKLEDSAVYLCASSFGTSGANEQFFGPGTRLTVL.

The V gene is TRBV6-1, the J gene TRBJ2-2; D gene uncertain. Trimming took 5 bases from V and 6 from J, leaving 16 bases between them. The CDR3 sequence is 15 residues long. CDR1 and CDR2 (germline): MNHNS, SASEGT. This chain's CDR3 is CASSKAPDWSGELFF. CDR3 nucleotides: TGTGCCAGCAGTAAGGCCCCTGACTGGTCCGGGGAGCTGTTTTTT.

The CDR3 region has the DNA TGCGCCAGCAGCTTAGAAGGGGACTATGGCTACACCTTC. Protein product: CASSLEGDYGYTF. The chain recombines TRBV5-1 with TRBJ1-2, with a weak D call TRBD1 (5 bases). Germline assignment: CDR1 SGHRS and CDR2 YFSETQ. This CDR3 is built from 13 residues. Trimming removed 2 bases from V and 3 bases from J, with 8 bases in between.

This rearrangement joins TRBV6-6 to TRBJ2-6; D not resolved. With 5 bases removed from V and 4 bases from J, the gap between germline ends came to 12 bases. Germline V gives CDR1 MNHNY, CDR2 SVGAGI (reference sequence). The CDR3 loop spans 15 amino acids. The CDR3 loop reads CASSPLLSGANVLTF. The CDR3 DNA is TGTGCCAGCAGTCCTCTGTTGTCCGGGGCCAACGTCCTGACTTTC.

V is TRBV4-3 and J is TRBJ2-7; weak D call: TRBD1 (5 bases). Per germline, CDR1 LGHNA and CDR2 YSLEER. V gave up 5 bases and J gave up 3 bases, with 14 bases separating them. CDR3 length equals 14 residues. The CDR3 protein is CASSKQERGYEQYF. The CDR3 DNA is TGCGCCAGCAGCAAGCAGGAAAGGGGCTACGAGCAGTACTTC.

This clone was seen only a few times. J is TRBJ1-5 and V is TRBV7-9; 11 bases are a match to TRBD1. After removal of 3 bases from V and 0 bases from J, the junction contained 7 bases not matched to a gene. This CDR3 spans 18 amino acids. The V gene's germline CDR1 is SEHNR and CDR2 FQNEAQ (reference sequence). Written as DNA, the CDR3 is TGTGCCAGCAGCTTGGAGGACAGGGGGCCGTATAGCAATCAGCCCCAGCATTTT. As protein: CASSLEDRGPYSNQPQHF.

As for this clone: The junction departs from the called germline gene at one end, perhaps through a read error. The chain carries TRBV7-9 and TRBJ2-5; D may be TRBD1 (5 bases). From germline, CDR1 is SEHNR and CDR2 FQNEAQ (reference sequence). The length of the CDR3 is 13 residues. CDR3 loop: CSSSPTREETQYF. The CDR3 coding sequence is TGTTCCAGCAGCCCCACCAGGGAAGAGACCCAGTACTTC. Filled out from reference TRBV7-9 and TRBJ2-5, the complete variable domain reads DTGVSQNPRHKITKRGQNVTFRCDPISEHNRLYWYRQTLGQGPEFLTYFQNEAQLEKSRLLSDRFSAERPKGSFSTLEIQRTEQGDSAMYLCSSSPTREETQYFGPGTRLLVL.

This rearrangement joins TRBV7-3 to TRBJ2-2, with 12 bases lining up with TRBD1. The CDR3 runs 20 residues. The V gene's germline CDR1 is SGHTA and CDR2 FQGTGA. Losses at the gene ends were 5 bases for V and 0 bases for J; bases not matched to a gene: 13. This CDR3 reads CASSLETGTGGITNTGELFF. CDR3 coding DNA: TGTGCCAGCAGCCTGGAGACCGGGACAGGGGGCATAACGAACACCGGGGAGCTGTTTTTT.

The chain recombines TRBV4-1 with TRBJ2-3, with TRBD2 matching 9 bases. This CDR3 has 17 residues. The V and J ends lost 3 bases and 2 bases, in that order; junction bases with no gene match: 9. In germline, CDR1 is MGHRA, CDR2 YSYEKL. Written as DNA, the CDR3 is TGCGCCAGCAGCCATGTGATTAAGCGGGAGGACACAGATACGCAGTATTTT. This gives the protein CASSHVIKREDTDTQYF.

The rearrangement joins TRBV2 to TRBJ2-7; 9 positions agree with TRBD2. Trimming cost V 6 bases and J 3 bases; bases outside gene matches: 12. CDR1 and CDR2 from the germline V gene are SNHLY and FYNNEI. The length of the CDR3 is 16 residues. The CDR3 coding sequence is TGTGCCAGCAGAGCACGAGGGGTAGCGGGGGACTACGAGCAGTACTTC. It encodes CASRARGVAGDYEQYF.

The chain joins TRBV15 to TRBJ2-1; 9 nucleotides align to TRBD2. V was clipped by 3 bases and J by 8 bases; unmatched bases: 17. The CDR3 has 18 amino acids. The germline gives CDR1 LNHNV, CDR2 YYDKDF (reference sequence). CDR3 protein: CATSSGRLGGRAYDEQFF. Here the CDR3 DNA reads TGTGCCACCAGCAGTGGTCGTCTCGGCGGGAGGGCCTATGATGAGCAGTTCTTC.

J is TRBJ1-4 and V is TRBV7-6; 7 bases align to TRBD1. The CDR3 sequence is 16 residues long. V shed 5 bases and J 5 bases; nucleotides not matched to a gene: 11. Germline V gene lookup returns CDR1 SGHVS and CDR2 FNYEAQ. CDR3 sequence reads: CASSVLVGTENEKLFF. CDR3 in DNA: TGTGCCAGCAGCGTACTGGTCGGGACAGAGAATGAAAAACTGTTTTTT.

This chain connects TRBV5-1 to TRBJ2-7; TRBD1 is a possible D gene (6 bases). Germline V gene data show CDR1 as SGHRS and CDR2 as YFSETQ. Deletions cut 0 bases from V and 3 bases from J, with 13 bases between. CDR3 length equals 15 residues. This CDR3 is CASSLGGARGYEQYF. The CDR3 DNA follows: TGCGCCAGCAGCTTGGGTGGCGCCAGGGGCTACGAGCAGTACTTC.

The chain uses TRBV18 and TRBJ2-1; 11 bases align to TRBD2. Germline CDR1 is KGHSH and CDR2 is LQKENI. The CDR3 consists of 16 residues. Trimming cost V 2 bases and J 6 bases; bases outside gene matches: 6. The CDR3 DNA follows: TGTGCCAGCTCACCAGGTGGAGGGACTAGCGGCAATGAGCAGTTCTTC. Translated, it gives CASSPGGGTSGNEQFF. Looking up the rest from reference TRBV18 and TRBJ2-1 gives the full variable domain: NAGVMQNPRHLVRRRGQEARLRCSPMKGHSHVYWYRQLPEEGLKFMVYLQKENIIDESGMPKERFSAEFPKEGPSILRIQQVVRGDSAAYFCASSPGGGTSGNEQFFGPGTRLTVL.

V is TRBV27 and J is TRBJ2-1, with 12 positions matching TRBD1. CDR3 length equals 16 residues. The trim removed 3 bases at V and 4 bases at J, leaving 4 bases unmatched. Germline V gives CDR1 MNHEY, CDR2 SMNVEV (reference sequence). This CDR3 is CASSFGTGGWYNEQFF. CDR3 coding DNA: TGTGCCAGCAGTTTCGGGACAGGGGGCTGGTACAATGAGCAGTTCTTC.